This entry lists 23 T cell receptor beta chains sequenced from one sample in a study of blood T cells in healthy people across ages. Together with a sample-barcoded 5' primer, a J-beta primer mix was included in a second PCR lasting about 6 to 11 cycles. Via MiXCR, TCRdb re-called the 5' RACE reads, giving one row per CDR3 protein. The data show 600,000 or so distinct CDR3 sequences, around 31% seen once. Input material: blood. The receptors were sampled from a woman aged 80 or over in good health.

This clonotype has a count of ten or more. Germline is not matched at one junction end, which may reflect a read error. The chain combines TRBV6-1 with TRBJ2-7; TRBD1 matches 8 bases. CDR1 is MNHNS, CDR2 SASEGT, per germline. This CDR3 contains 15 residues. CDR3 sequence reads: CASNGQGEATYKQYF. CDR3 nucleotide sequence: TGTGCCAGCAACGGACAGGGAGAGGCCACCTACAAGCAGTACTTC.

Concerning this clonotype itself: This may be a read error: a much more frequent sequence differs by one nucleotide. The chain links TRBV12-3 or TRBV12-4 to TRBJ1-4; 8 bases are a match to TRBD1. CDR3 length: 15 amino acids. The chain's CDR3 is CASSFQGATNDKLFF. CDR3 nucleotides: TGTGCCAGCAGCTTTCAGGGGGCAACTAATGACAAACTGTTTTTT.

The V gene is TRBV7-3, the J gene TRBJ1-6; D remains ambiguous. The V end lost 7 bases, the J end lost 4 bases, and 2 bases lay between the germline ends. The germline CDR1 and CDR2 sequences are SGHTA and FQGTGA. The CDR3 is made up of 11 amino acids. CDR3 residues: CASTYNSPLHF. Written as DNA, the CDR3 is TGTGCCAGCACGTATAATTCACCCCTCCACTTT.

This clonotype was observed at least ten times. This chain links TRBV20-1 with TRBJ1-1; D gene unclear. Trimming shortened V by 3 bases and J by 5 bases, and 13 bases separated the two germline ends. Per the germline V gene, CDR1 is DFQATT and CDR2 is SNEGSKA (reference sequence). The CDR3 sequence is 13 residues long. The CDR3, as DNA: TGCAGTGCTAGTCCTGGAATGGGAACTGAAGCTTTCTTT. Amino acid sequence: CSASPGMGTEAFF.

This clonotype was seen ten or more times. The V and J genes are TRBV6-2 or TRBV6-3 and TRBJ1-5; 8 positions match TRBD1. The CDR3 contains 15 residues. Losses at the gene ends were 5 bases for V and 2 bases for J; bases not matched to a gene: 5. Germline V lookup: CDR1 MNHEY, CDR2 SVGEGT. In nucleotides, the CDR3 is TGTGCCAGCAGTCAGGGGGCATCGGGCAATCAGCCCCAGCATTTT. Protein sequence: CASSQGASGNQPQHF.

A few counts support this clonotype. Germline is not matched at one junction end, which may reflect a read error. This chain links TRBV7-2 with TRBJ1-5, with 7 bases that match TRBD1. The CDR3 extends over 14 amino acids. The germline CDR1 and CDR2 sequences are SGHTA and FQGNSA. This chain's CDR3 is CVSSLGGGRQPQHF. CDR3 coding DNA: TGTGTCAGCAGCTTAGGGGGCGGTAGGCAGCCCCAGCATTTT. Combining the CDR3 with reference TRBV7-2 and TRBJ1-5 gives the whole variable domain GAGVSQSPSNKVTEKGKDVELRCDPISGHTALYWYRQSLGQGLEFLIYFQGNSAPDKSGLPSDRFSAERTGGSVSTLTIQRTQQEDSAVYLCVSSLGGGRQPQHFGDGTRLSIL.

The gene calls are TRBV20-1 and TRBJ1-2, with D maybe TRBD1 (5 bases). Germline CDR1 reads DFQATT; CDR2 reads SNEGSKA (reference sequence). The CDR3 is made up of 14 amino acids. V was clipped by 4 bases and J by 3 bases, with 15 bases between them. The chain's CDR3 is CSATDRRGDYGYTF. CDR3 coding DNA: TGCAGTGCTACTGACAGACGGGGAGACTATGGCTACACCTTC.

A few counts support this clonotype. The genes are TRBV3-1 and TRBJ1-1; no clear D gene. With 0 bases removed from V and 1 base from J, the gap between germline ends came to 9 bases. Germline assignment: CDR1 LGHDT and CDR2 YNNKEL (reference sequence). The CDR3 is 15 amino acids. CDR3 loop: CASSQDMAQNTEAFF. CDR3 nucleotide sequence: TGTGCCAGCAGCCAAGATATGGCACAGAACACTGAAGCTTTCTTT. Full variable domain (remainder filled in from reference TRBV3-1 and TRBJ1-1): DTAVSQTPKYLVTQMGNDKSIKCEQNLGHDTMYWYKQDSKKFLKIMFSYNNKELIINETVPNRFSPKSPDKAHLNLHINSLELGDSAVYFCASSQDMAQNTEAFFGQGTRLTVV.

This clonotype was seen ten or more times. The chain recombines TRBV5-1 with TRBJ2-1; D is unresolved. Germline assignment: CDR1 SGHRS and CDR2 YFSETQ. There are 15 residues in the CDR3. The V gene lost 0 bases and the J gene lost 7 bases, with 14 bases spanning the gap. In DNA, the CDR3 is TGCGCCAGCAGCTTGGTAGACTCAACTGAGAATGAGCAGTTCTTC. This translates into CASSLVDSTENEQFF.

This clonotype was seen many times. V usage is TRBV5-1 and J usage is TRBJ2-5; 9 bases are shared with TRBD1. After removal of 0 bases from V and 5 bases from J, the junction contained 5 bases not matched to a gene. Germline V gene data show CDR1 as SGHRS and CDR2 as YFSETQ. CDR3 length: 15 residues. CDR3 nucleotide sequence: TGCGCCAGCAGCTTGGTAAGGGACAGGGAGGAGACCCAGTACTTC. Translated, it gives CASSLVRDREETQYF.

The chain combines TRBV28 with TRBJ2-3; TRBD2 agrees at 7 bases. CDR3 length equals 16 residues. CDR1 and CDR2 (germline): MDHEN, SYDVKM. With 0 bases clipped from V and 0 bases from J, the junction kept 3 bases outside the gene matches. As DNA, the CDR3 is TGTGCCAGCAGTTTATGGCTAGCGGAGAGCACAGATACGCAGTATTTT. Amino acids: CASSLWLAESTDTQYF.

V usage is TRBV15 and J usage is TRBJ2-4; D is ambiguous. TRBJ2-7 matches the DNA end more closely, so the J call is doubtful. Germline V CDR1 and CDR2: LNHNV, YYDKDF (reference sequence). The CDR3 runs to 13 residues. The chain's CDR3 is CATSRVRTYEQYF. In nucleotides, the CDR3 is TGTGCCACCAGCAGAGTACGGACCTACGAGCAGTACTTC.

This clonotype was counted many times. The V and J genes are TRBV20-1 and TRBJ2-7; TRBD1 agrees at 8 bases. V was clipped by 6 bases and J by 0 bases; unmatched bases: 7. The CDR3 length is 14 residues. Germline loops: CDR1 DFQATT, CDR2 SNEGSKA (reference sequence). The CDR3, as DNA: TGCAGTGCACAACAGGGGGACGGCTCCTACGAGCAGTACTTC. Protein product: CSAQQGDGSYEQYF.

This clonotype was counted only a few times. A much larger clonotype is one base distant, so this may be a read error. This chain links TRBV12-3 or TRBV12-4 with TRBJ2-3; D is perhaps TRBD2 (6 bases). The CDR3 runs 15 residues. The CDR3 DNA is TGTGCCAGCACCGTAGACGGGGGTAGCACAGATGCGCAGTATTTT. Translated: CASTVDGGSTDAQYF.

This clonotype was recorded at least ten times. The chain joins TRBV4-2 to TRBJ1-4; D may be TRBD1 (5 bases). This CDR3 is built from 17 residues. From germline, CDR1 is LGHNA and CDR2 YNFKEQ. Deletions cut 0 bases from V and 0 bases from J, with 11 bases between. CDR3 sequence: CASSQEQATATNEKLFF. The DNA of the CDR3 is TGTGCCAGCAGCCAAGAACAGGCCACCGCAACTAATGAAAAACTGTTTTTT.

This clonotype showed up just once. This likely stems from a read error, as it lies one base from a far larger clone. The CDR3 region has the DNA TGTGCCGGCAGTTACGCAGGGACTGAAGCTTTCTTT. The encoded protein is CAGSYAGTEAFF. The chain combines TRBV6-6 with TRBJ1-1; possibly TRBD1 for D (5 bases). The CDR3 runs to 12 residues. Germline CDR1 and CDR2: MNHNY and SVGAGI (reference sequence).

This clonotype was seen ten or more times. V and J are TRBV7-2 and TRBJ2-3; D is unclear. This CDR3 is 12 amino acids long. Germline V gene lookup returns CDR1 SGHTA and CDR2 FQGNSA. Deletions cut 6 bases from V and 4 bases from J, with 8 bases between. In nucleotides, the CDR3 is TGTGCCAGCAGGTTGATAGCAGATACGCAGTATTTT. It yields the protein CASRLIADTQYF.

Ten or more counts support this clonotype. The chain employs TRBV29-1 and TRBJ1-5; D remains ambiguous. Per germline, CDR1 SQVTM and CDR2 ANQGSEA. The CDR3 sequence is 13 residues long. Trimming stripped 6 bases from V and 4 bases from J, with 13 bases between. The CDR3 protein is CSVRTGSNQPQHF. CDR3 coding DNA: TGCAGCGTGAGGACGGGGTCTAATCAGCCCCAGCATTTT.

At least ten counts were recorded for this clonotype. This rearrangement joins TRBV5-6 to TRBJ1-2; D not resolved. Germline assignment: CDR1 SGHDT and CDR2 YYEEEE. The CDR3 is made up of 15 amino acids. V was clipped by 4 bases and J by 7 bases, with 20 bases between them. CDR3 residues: CASSKAGGGEGGYTF. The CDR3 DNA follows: TGTGCCAGCAGCAAGGCAGGCGGCGGAGAAGGTGGCTACACCTTC.

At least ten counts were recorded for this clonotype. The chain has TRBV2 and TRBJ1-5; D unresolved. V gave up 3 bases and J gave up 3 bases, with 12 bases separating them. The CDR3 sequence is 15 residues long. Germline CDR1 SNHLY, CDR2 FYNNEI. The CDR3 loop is CASSEAGGLNQPQHF. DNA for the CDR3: TGTGCCAGCAGTGAGGCTGGAGGACTCAATCAGCCCCAGCATTTT.

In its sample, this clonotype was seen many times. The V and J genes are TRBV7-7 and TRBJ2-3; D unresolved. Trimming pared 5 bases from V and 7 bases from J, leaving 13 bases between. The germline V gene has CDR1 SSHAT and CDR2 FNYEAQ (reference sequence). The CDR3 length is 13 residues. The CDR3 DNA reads TGTGCCAGCAGCCACCCCCCCGCATATACGCAGTATTTT. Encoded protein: CASSHPPAYTQYF.

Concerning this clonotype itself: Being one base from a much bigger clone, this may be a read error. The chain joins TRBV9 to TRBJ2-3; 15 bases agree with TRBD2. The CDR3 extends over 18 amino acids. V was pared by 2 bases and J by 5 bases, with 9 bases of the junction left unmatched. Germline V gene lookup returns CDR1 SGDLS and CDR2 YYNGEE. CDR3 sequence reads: CASSVRTGTSGGRDTQYF. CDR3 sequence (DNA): TGTGCCAGCAGCGTCAGAACCGGGACTAGCGGGGGGAGAGATACGCAGTATTTT.

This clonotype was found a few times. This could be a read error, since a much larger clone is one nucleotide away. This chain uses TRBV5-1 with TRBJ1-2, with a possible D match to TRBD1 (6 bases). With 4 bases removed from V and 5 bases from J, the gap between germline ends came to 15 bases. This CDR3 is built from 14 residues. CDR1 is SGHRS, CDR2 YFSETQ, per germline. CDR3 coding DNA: TGCGCCAGCAGCAAAGAGGGGGTGTTATATGGCTACACCTTC. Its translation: CASSKEGVLYGYTF.